Listed below are T cell receptor beta chains from one sample, sequenced in a study of T-cell memory formation after mild COVID-19. TCRdb processed the 5' RACE reads anew with MiXCR; each CDR3 protein has one entry. Of 250,000 or so distinct CDR3 sequences in the sample, more than 15% were seen once. The material sequenced was PBMCs or a T cell subset sorted from them (not recorded which). These receptors all come from a man aged 18-30 years who had mild COVID-19 (a few samples of this study predate the infection). Cell type and time point are not known. The CDR3 runs from the conserved cysteine through the conserved F or W. Fields, in order: CDR3 length, V gene, clone size, J gene, D gene, CDR3 DNA, CDR3 protein. D genes are given only for firm matches. Clone size, where shown, is once, few, many, or a class for clones that have expanded.

len: 15; v_gene: TRBV28; abundance: .; j_gene: TRBJ2-6; d_gene: .; CDR3nt: TGTGCCAGCAGTTTCGGAGTCTCTGGGGCCAACGTCCTGACTTTC; CDR3aa: CASSFGVSGANVLTF
len: 15; v_gene: TRBV5-1; abundance: .; j_gene: TRBJ1-1; d_gene: .; CDR3nt: TGCGCCAGCAGCTTACAACAAGATCGGACGACTGAAGCTTTCTTT; CDR3aa: CASSLQQDRTTEAFF
len: 15; v_gene: TRBV27; abundance: few; j_gene: TRBJ1-5; d_gene: .; CDR3nt: TGTGCCAGCAGCCCCGACAGCCTGAGCAATCAGCCCCAGCATTTT; CDR3aa: CASSPDSLSNQPQHF
len: 14; v_gene: TRBV7-8; abundance: .; j_gene: TRBJ1-1; d_gene: .; CDR3nt: TGTGCCAGCAGCTTAGGGGCCAGCGCTACTGAAGCTTTCTTT; CDR3aa: CASSLGASATEAFF
len: 15; v_gene: TRBV29-1; abundance: few; j_gene: TRBJ2-2; d_gene: .; CDR3nt: TGCAGCGTGAACCCCACCGGACTCGACACCGGGGAGCTGTTTTTT; CDR3aa: CSVNPTGLDTGELFF
len: 16; v_gene: TRBV11-2; abundance: .; j_gene: TRBJ1-3; d_gene: TRBD1; CDR3nt: TGTGCCAGCAGCCAGGGGGTAATTTCGACGGGAAACACCATATATTTT; CDR3aa: CASSQGVISTGNTIYF
len: 15; v_gene: TRBV20-1; abundance: few; j_gene: TRBJ2-1; d_gene: .; CDR3nt: TGCAGTGCACCCGGAGGGGCAGGGTCCTACAATGAGCAGTTCTTC; CDR3aa: CSAPGGAGSYNEQFF
len: 11; v_gene: TRBV29-1; abundance: .; j_gene: TRBJ1-1; d_gene: .; CDR3nt: TGCAGCGGTAGGAGTGGAACTGAAGCTTTCTTT; CDR3aa: CSGRSGTEAFF
len: 13; v_gene: TRBV7-2; abundance: few; j_gene: TRBJ1-1; d_gene: .; CDR3nt: TGTGCCAGCAGCCTAAGACAGGCCACTGAAGCTTTCTTT; CDR3aa: CASSLRQATEAFF
len: 15; v_gene: TRBV12-3/TRBV12-4; abundance: .; j_gene: TRBJ2-3; d_gene: TRBD2; CDR3nt: TGTGCCAGCAGGCGTCCTAGCGGGGGGGCAGGGACGCAGTATTTT; CDR3aa: CASRRPSGGAGTQYF
len: 14; v_gene: TRBV7-9; abundance: .; j_gene: TRBJ1-5; d_gene: .; CDR3nt: TGTGCCAGCAGCTCGTCGGAGGGGCATCAGCCCCAGCATTTT; CDR3aa: CASSSSEGHQPQHF
len: 12; v_gene: TRBV6-2/TRBV6-3; abundance: few; j_gene: TRBJ1-1; d_gene: .; CDR3nt: TGTGCCAGCAGTCTCGGCTCCATAGAAGCTTTCTTT; CDR3aa: CASSLGSIEAFF
len: 15; v_gene: TRBV7-2; abundance: .; j_gene: TRBJ2-6; d_gene: .; CDR3nt: TGTGCCAGCACCTCTGGACTCTCTGGGGCCAACGTCCTGACTTTC; CDR3aa: CASTSGLSGANVLTF
len: 15; v_gene: TRBV4-2; abundance: few; j_gene: TRBJ2-3; d_gene: .; CDR3nt: TGTGCCAGCAGCCAAGATCGGACTACCAAGGATACGCAGTATTTT; CDR3aa: CASSQDRTTKDTQYF
len: 15; v_gene: TRBV6-2/TRBV6-3; abundance: .; j_gene: TRBJ1-5; d_gene: .; CDR3nt: TGTGCCAGCAGTTACACCAGGAATAGCAATCAGCCCCAGCATTTT; CDR3aa: CASSYTRNSNQPQHF
len: 13; v_gene: TRBV20-1; abundance: few; j_gene: TRBJ2-5; d_gene: .; CDR3nt: TGCAGTGCCTCCAGGGGTCCCCAAGAGACCCAGTACTTC; CDR3aa: CSASRGPQETQYF
len: 18; v_gene: TRBV5-1; abundance: few; j_gene: TRBJ2-4; d_gene: TRBD1; CDR3nt: TGCGCCAGCAGCTTGTTGGTAGGACAGGGGGTAGCCAAAAACATTCAGTACTTC; CDR3aa: CASSLLVGQGVAKNIQYF
len: 15; v_gene: TRBV4-2; abundance: .; j_gene: TRBJ1-1; d_gene: .; CDR3nt: TGTGCCAGCAGCCAAGCTCGGCAACAGAACACTGAAGCTTTCTTT; CDR3aa: CASSQARQQNTEAFF
len: 16; v_gene: TRBV20-1; abundance: few; j_gene: TRBJ1-5; d_gene: TRBD1; CDR3nt: TGCAGTGCTAGAGATAGAAGGACAGGGCAGTATCAGCCCCAGCATTTT; CDR3aa: CSARDRRTGQYQPQHF
len: 16; v_gene: TRBV7-2; abundance: few; j_gene: TRBJ1-2; d_gene: .; CDR3nt: TGTGCCAGCAGCTCCCAGCTGGGGGATCGAAACTATGGCTACACCTTC; CDR3aa: CASSSQLGDRNYGYTF
len: 16; v_gene: TRBV6-5; abundance: .; j_gene: TRBJ2-3; d_gene: .; CDR3nt: TGTGCCAGCTCATTACTGCAGGGGATCGGCACAGATACGCAGTATTTT; CDR3aa: CASSLLQGIGTDTQYF
len: 15; v_gene: TRBV4-1; abundance: many; j_gene: TRBJ1-4; d_gene: .; CDR3nt: TGCGCCAGCAGCCAAGTTGGGACGACTAATGAAAAACTGTTTTTT; CDR3aa: CASSQVGTTNEKLFF
len: 19; v_gene: TRBV7-9; abundance: .; j_gene: TRBJ2-6; d_gene: .; CDR3nt: TGTGCCAGCAGCTCCAGTATCAGGGATATCTCCGCTGGGGCCAACGTCCTGACTTTC; CDR3aa: CASSSSIRDISAGANVLTF
len: 16; v_gene: TRBV6-5; abundance: few; j_gene: TRBJ1-6; d_gene: .; CDR3nt: TGTGCCAGCAGTTACGGTAGTGCATGGAATAATTCACCCCTCCACTTT; CDR3aa: CASSYGSAWNNSPLHF
len: 16; v_gene: TRBV7-9; abundance: .; j_gene: TRBJ2-6; d_gene: TRBD1; CDR3nt: TGTGCCAGCACCCAACAGGGGTACTCTGGGGCCAACGTCCTGACTTTC; CDR3aa: CASTQQGYSGANVLTF
len: 13; v_gene: TRBV5-1; abundance: many; j_gene: TRBJ2-4; d_gene: .; CDR3nt: TGCGCCAGCACCCTGGAAAGGAATGACATTCAGTACTTC; CDR3aa: CASTLERNDIQYF
len: 13; v_gene: TRBV30; abundance: few; j_gene: TRBJ1-1; d_gene: .; CDR3nt: TGTGCCTGGACCCTGGGGTGGGAAACTGAAGCTTTCTTT; CDR3aa: CAWTLGWETEAFF
len: 16; v_gene: TRBV7-6; abundance: many; j_gene: TRBJ2-1; d_gene: .; CDR3nt: TGTGCCAGCAGCTCTACGGGGTCCATCTCCTACAATGAGCAGTTCTTC; CDR3aa: CASSSTGSISYNEQFF
len: 16; v_gene: TRBV5-1; abundance: .; j_gene: TRBJ2-3; d_gene: .; CDR3nt: TGCGCCAGCAGCCAGGAGGGGGCCAAGGTGGGAGATACGCAGTATTTT; CDR3aa: CASSQEGAKVGDTQYF
len: 13; v_gene: TRBV9; abundance: .; j_gene: TRBJ1-2; d_gene: .; CDR3nt: TGTGCCAGCAGCGTGGTAGGCAACTATGGCTACACCTTC; CDR3aa: CASSVVGNYGYTF
len: 14; v_gene: TRBV4-2; abundance: many; j_gene: TRBJ2-2; d_gene: .; CDR3nt: TGTGCCAGCAGCCAAGTTGGTAGCACCGGGGAGCTGTTTTTT; CDR3aa: CASSQVGSTGELFF
len: 16; v_gene: TRBV7-6; abundance: .; j_gene: TRBJ2-2; d_gene: .; CDR3nt: TGTGCCAGCAGCCCTAGAACCGGGACGGACACCGGGGAGCTGTTTTTT; CDR3aa: CASSPRTGTDTGELFF
len: 10; v_gene: TRBV12-3/TRBV12-4; abundance: few; j_gene: TRBJ2-2; d_gene: .; CDR3nt: TGTGCCAGCGGGATCGGGGAGCTGTTTTTT; CDR3aa: CASGIGELFF
len: 16; v_gene: TRBV7-2; abundance: .; j_gene: TRBJ2-3; d_gene: TRBD2; CDR3nt: TGTGCCAGCAGACGATCTAGCGGGGCTCTCACAGATACGCAGTATTTT; CDR3aa: CASRRSSGALTDTQYF
len: 17; v_gene: TRBV20-1; abundance: .; j_gene: TRBJ2-5; d_gene: TRBD2; CDR3nt: TGCAGTGCTAGACCCCTCGGGACTAGCGGGGGCCAAGAGACCCAGTACTTC; CDR3aa: CSARPLGTSGGQETQYF
len: 15; v_gene: TRBV4-1; abundance: .; j_gene: TRBJ2-7; d_gene: TRBD1; CDR3nt: TGCGCCAGCAGCCAAGAACAGGGGGTTGGCTACGAGCAGTACTTC; CDR3aa: CASSQEQGVGYEQYF
len: 12; v_gene: TRBV10-3; abundance: few; j_gene: TRBJ1-4; d_gene: .; CDR3nt: TGTGCCATCAGTGATACAGCGGAAAAACTGTTTTTT; CDR3aa: CAISDTAEKLFF
len: 15; v_gene: TRBV4-3; abundance: .; j_gene: TRBJ1-5; d_gene: .; CDR3nt: TGCGCCAGCAGCCTCGACAGTGGGTTACGGCAGCCCCAGCATTTT; CDR3aa: CASSLDSGLRQPQHF
len: 14; v_gene: TRBV4-1; abundance: .; j_gene: TRBJ2-3; d_gene: .; CDR3nt: TGCGCCAGCAGCCAGGGCGCGGTGTCAGATACGCAGTATTTT; CDR3aa: CASSQGAVSDTQYF
len: 15; v_gene: TRBV5-1; abundance: .; j_gene: TRBJ2-3; d_gene: .; CDR3nt: TGCGCCAGCAGCCTCCCCCTAGGACTTTCAGATACGCAGTATTTT; CDR3aa: CASSLPLGLSDTQYF
len: 13; v_gene: TRBV20-1; abundance: few; j_gene: TRBJ1-2; d_gene: .; CDR3nt: TGCAGTGCTAGAGATCTAACAGAATATGGCTACACCTTC; CDR3aa: CSARDLTEYGYTF
len: 14; v_gene: TRBV5-1; abundance: .; j_gene: TRBJ1-2; d_gene: .; CDR3nt: TGCGCCAGCAGGGCGGCAGGGCGGAACTATGGCTACACCTTC; CDR3aa: CASRAAGRNYGYTF
len: 17; v_gene: TRBV28; abundance: few; j_gene: TRBJ2-3; d_gene: .; CDR3nt: TGTGCCAGCATGACTCCCCGGAGGGGGCAGAGCACAGATACGCAGTATTTT; CDR3aa: CASMTPRRGQSTDTQYF
len: 16; v_gene: TRBV6-5; abundance: .; j_gene: TRBJ1-2; d_gene: .; CDR3nt: TGTGCCAGCAGTTTCACAGGGCCACACGTCCTCTATGGCTACACCTTC; CDR3aa: CASSFTGPHVLYGYTF
len: 14; v_gene: TRBV7-9; abundance: .; j_gene: TRBJ2-3; d_gene: TRBD1; CDR3nt: TGTGCCAGCAGCCGAAACAGGGGCTCAGATACGCAGTATTTT; CDR3aa: CASSRNRGSDTQYF